What follows are 21 T cell receptor beta chains derived from one specimen sequenced in a study of identical twins. TCRdb recomputed calls from the 5' RACE reads with MiXCR, one row per CDR3 protein. Of about 660,000 distinct CDR3 sequences listed, 8% to 9% were seen once; the top ten hold 0.98%. This sample also belongs to another study, concerning yellow fever vaccine responses in identical twins.

The sequenced sample was PBMCs. These receptors were taken from a woman younger than 30 in good health.

The sample holds many counts of this clonotype. The CDR3 coding sequence is TGTGCCAGCAGCCGAGTCGGCACTGAAGCTTTCTTT. It encodes CASSRVGTEAFF. This chain joins TRBV3-1 and TRBJ1-1; D not resolved. The CDR3 loop spans 12 amino acids. The germline gives CDR1 LGHDT, CDR2 YNNKEL (reference sequence). Between the trimmed V and J ends, which lost 4 bases and 4 bases, there was a span of 7 bases.

There are many counts of this clonotype. This sequence joins TRBV24-1 and TRBJ2-4; D possibly matches TRBD1 or TRBD2 (5 bases each). The CDR3 contains 20 residues. Germline CDR1 KGHDR, CDR2 SFDVKD. Trimming left V 4 bases short and J 3 bases short, with 27 bases between. CDR3 amino acids: CATSDLGDGDDAVGKNIQYF. In DNA, the CDR3 is TGTGCCACCAGTGACCTGGGGGACGGAGACGACGCGGTAGGCAAAAACATTCAGTACTTC.

This sequence joins TRBV29-1 and TRBJ2-1; D gene ambiguous. The CDR3 consists of 13 residues. V lost 3 bases to trimming and J lost 2 bases, with 8 bases between them. CDR1 SQVTM and CDR2 ANQGSEA come from the germline V gene. The CDR3 DNA reads as TGCAGCGTTGATGCGCGGCCCTACAATGAGCAGTTCTTC. Its protein product is CSVDARPYNEQFF.

The CDR3, as DNA: TGTGCCTGGAGTACCCGGGGAGGGGGAAGTAACGAGCAGTACTTC. This encodes CAWSTRGGGSNEQYF. The V gene is TRBV30, the J gene TRBJ2-7; TRBD2 might be the D (7 bases). In germline, CDR1 is GTSNPN, CDR2 SVGIG (reference sequence). The CDR3 has 15 residues. V lost 2 bases and J lost 5, with 19 bases in between. Combining the CDR3 with reference TRBV30 and TRBJ2-7 gives the whole variable domain SQTIHQWPATLVQPVGSPLSLECTVEGTSNPNLYWYRQAAGRGLQLLFYSVGIGQISSEVPQNLSASRPQDRQFILSSKKLLLSDSGFYLCAWSTRGGGSNEQYFGPGTRLTVT.

This clonotype came up a few times. The chain has TRBV12-3 or TRBV12-4 and TRBJ2-3; tentatively, D is TRBD2 (6 bases). The germline V and J ends were trimmed by 7 bases and 4 bases, with 12 bases remaining between them. CDR3 size: 13 residues. The CDR3 coding sequence is TGTGCCAGCAATGGAGGGGCGGCAGATACGCAGTATTTT. This sequence encodes CASNGGAADTQYF.

This clonotype showed up many times. The rearrangement links TRBV6-5 to TRBJ2-5; possible D gene TRBD2, 6 bases. V dropped 7 bases and J dropped 7 bases, with 10 bases sitting between them. The germline CDR1 and CDR2 sequences are MNHEY and SVGAGI. This CDR3 has 11 residues. The CDR3 region is CASKGGGTQYF. DNA for the CDR3: TGTGCCAGCAAGGGAGGAGGGACCCAGTACTTC.

This clonotype occurred many times. CDR3 protein: CASSAGLGLAAYEQYF. The CDR3 bases are TGCGCCAGCAGCGCAGGATTGGGACTAGCGGCCTACGAGCAGTACTTC. The rearrangement uses TRBV5-1 and TRBJ2-7; 11 nucleotides align to TRBD2. The germline V gene has CDR1 SGHRS and CDR2 YFSETQ. CDR3 length: 16 residues. Trimming cost V 4 bases and J 2 bases; bases outside gene matches: 8.

This clonotype was seen many times. The chain couples TRBV15 to TRBJ2-3; 8 bases fit TRBD2. CDR1 and CDR2 (germline): LNHNV, YYDKDF (reference sequence). The trim removed 4 bases at V and 6 bases at J, leaving 21 bases unmatched. This CDR3 has 19 amino acids. CDR3 in amino acids: CATSTQPLSGSVYSDTQYF. CDR3 coding DNA: TGTGCCACCAGCACCCAACCCTTGAGCGGGAGCGTTTATTCGGATACGCAGTATTTT.

The genes are TRBV20-1 and TRBJ2-7; D unresolved. Germline assignment: CDR1 DFQATT and CDR2 SNEGSKA (reference sequence). Trimming cost V 5 bases and J 0 bases, with 17 bases left between them. There are 15 residues in the CDR3. CDR3 region: CSAPPAGKSSYEQYF. The DNA of the CDR3 is TGCAGTGCTCCCCCCGCCGGCAAAAGCTCCTACGAGCAGTACTTC.

This clonotype was seen a few times. The V call is TRBV10-3, the J call TRBJ2-3; the match to TRBD2 covers 9 bases. J gave up 8 bases and V 6 bases, and 3 bases lay outside the gene matches. CDR3 size: 12 residues. Per germline, CDR1 ENHRY and CDR2 SYGVKD. The CDR3 sequence: CAIRDSGSTQYF. The CDR3 DNA follows: TGTGCCATCAGGGATAGCGGGAGTACGCAGTATTTT.

The J gene is TRBJ1-6, the V gene TRBV10-3; no definite D call. CDR3 length equals 14 residues. The germline gives CDR1 ENHRY, CDR2 SYGVKD. Trimming shortened V by 3 bases and J by 8 bases, and 11 bases separated the two germline ends. The CDR3 region has the DNA TGTGCCATCAGTGAAAGTGTTGCGGATTCACCCCTCCACTTT. Encoded protein: CAISESVADSPLHF.

In its sample, this clonotype was seen many times. V is TRBV25-1 and J is TRBJ2-5, with 10 bases that match TRBD2. Germline lookup yields CDR1 MGHDK and CDR2 SYGVNS. This CDR3 spans 14 amino acids. V lost 3 bases and J lost 7; bases outside the gene matches: 5. For the CDR3, the DNA is TGTGCCAGCAGTGAGCTAGCGGGGGTAGGGACCCAGTACTTC. Encoded protein: CASSELAGVGTQYF.

At least ten counts were recorded for this clonotype. Since a much larger clone is just one base distant, this may be a read error. The chain recombines TRBV10-3 with TRBJ2-3; the D is unclear. V was cut by 0 bases and J by 6 bases, with 4 bases left in between. The CDR3 length is 12 residues. Germline V gives CDR1 ENHRY, CDR2 SYGVKD. For the CDR3, the DNA is TGTGCCATCAGTGAGTCCTGGGATACGCAGTATTTT. Translated, it gives CAISESWDTQYF.

This clonotype was counted only a few times. The chain carries TRBV7-2 and TRBJ2-7; 10 bases fit TRBD2. J gave up 3 bases and V 5 bases, and 10 bases lay outside the gene matches. Germline V gene lookup returns CDR1 SGHTA and CDR2 FQGNSA. This CDR3 is 16 amino acids long. CDR3 sequence reads: CASSPQTSGLLYEQYF. The CDR3 DNA reads TGTGCCAGCAGCCCCCAGACTAGCGGGCTCCTCTACGAGCAGTACTTC. Using reference TRBV7-2 and TRBJ2-7 for the parts outside the CDR3, the full variable domain is GAGVSQSPSNKVTEKGKDVELRCDPISGHTALYWYRQSLGQGLEFLIYFQGNSAPDKSGLPSDRFSAERTGGSVSTLTIQRTQQEDSAVYLCASSPQTSGLLYEQYFGPGTRLTVT.

The chain combines TRBV9 with TRBJ2-7, with 9 positions matching TRBD1. This CDR3 contains 16 residues. CDR1 is SGDLS and CDR2 is YYNGEE in the germline V gene. Germline trimming cut 3 bases from V and 7 bases from J; bases unmatched to any gene: 14. The CDR3 DNA sequence: TGTGCCAGCAGCGCAGGAGCGGGACAGGGCAGCTTTGAGCAGTACTTC. Protein: CASSAGAGQGSFEQYF.

This clonotype was picked up many times. The rearrangement joins TRBV12-3 or TRBV12-4 to TRBJ2-3, with a weak D call TRBD2 (6 bases). The CDR3 totals 15 residues. V lost 2 bases and J 3 bases, leaving 12 bases between the germline ends. The CDR3 bases are TGTGCCAGCAGTTTATCGGGAGCGGGTACAGATACGCAGTATTTT. Residues: CASSLSGAGTDTQYF.

The chain uses TRBV12-3 or TRBV12-4 and TRBJ2-7, with 9 bases lining up with TRBD1. The CDR3 length is 15 residues. The trim removed 5 bases at V and 3 bases at J, leaving 8 bases unmatched. The CDR3 DNA sequence: TGTGCCAGCAGTCCCGACCGGGACAGGGTCTACGAGCAGTACTTC. Amino acids: CASSPDRDRVYEQYF.

Ten or more counts support this clonotype. The rearrangement uses TRBV29-1 and TRBJ2-5; no clear D gene. CDR1 and CDR2 from the germline V gene are SQVTM and ANQGSEA. This CDR3 contains 13 residues. With 0 bases removed from V and 1 base from J, the gap between germline ends came to 6 bases. The CDR3 sequence is CSVEEGSQETQYF. DNA for the CDR3: TGCAGCGTTGAAGAAGGGTCCCAAGAGACCCAGTACTTC.

This clonotype was seen at least ten times. V usage is TRBV5-1 and J usage is TRBJ2-5; D is undetermined. V lost 1 base and J lost 2, with 3 bases in between. This CDR3 spans 12 amino acids. In germline, CDR1 is SGHRS, CDR2 YFSETQ. The CDR3 DNA follows: TGCGCCAGCAGCTTGACACAAGAGACCCAGTACTTC. Its translation is CASSLTQETQYF.

This clonotype was picked up a small number of times. V is TRBV12-3 or TRBV12-4 and J is TRBJ2-7; 8 bases fit TRBD2. With V trimmed by 8 bases and J by 4 bases, 13 bases remained unmatched. The CDR3 consists of 15 residues. The CDR3, as DNA: TGTGCCAGCGGATCGGGGGGGGGAAAAACTTACGAGCAGTACTTC. Encoded protein: CASGSGGGKTYEQYF.

The genes are TRBV7-9 and TRBJ1-2; the match to TRBD1 covers 8 bases. CDR1 is SEHNR and CDR2 is FQNEAQ in the germline V gene (reference sequence). The CDR3 length is 15 residues. Germline trimming cut 8 bases from V and 7 bases from J; bases unmatched to any gene: 15. The CDR3 spells CASLPGGYDWGGYTF. The CDR3, as DNA: TGTGCCAGCCTTCCAGGGGGCTACGATTGGGGTGGCTACACCTTC.